This T cell receptor (beta chain) derives from a study of response to subunit inactivated influenza vaccine. Germline V CDR1 and CDR2: SQVTM, ANQGSEA. V gave up 1 base and J gave up 10 bases; unmatched junction bases: 6. CDR3 size: 12 residues. TCRdb passed the RT-PCR reads through MiXCR, listing each CDR3 protein once. The sample has about 520,000 distinct CDR3 sequences; less than 30% are singletons. Sequences were derived from CD4+ T cells sorted from PBMCs, sampled 5 to 6 days after vaccination. The TCR originated in a man aged 50-59 years who received an inactivated influenza vaccine. The chain is built from TRBV29-1 and TRBJ1-1; 7 positions match TRBD1. CDR3: CSVEGQGVGAFF. The DNA of the CDR3 is TGCAGCGTTGAAGGCCAGGGGGTTGGAGCTTTCTTT.